The sequence of this T cell receptor (beta chain) was determined in a study of CD8 T cells in Susac syndrome. Germline V gene sequence: CDR1 SGHAT, CDR2 FQNNGV. The CDR3 contains 13 residues. With V trimmed by 7 bases and J by 1 base, 3 bases remained unmatched. Sequencing of TCR beta was undertaken in CD8+ and CD4+ T cells derived from blood. This clonotype was seen a single time. It was with random hexamers that about 0.45 to 1 ug RNA was reverse transcribed. TCRdb redid the calling of the immunoSEQ multiplex PCR reads with MiXCR, one entry per CDR3 protein. The sample lists approximately 200,000 distinct CDR3 sequences, roughly nine tenths occurring once.

Sequenced: CD8+ T cells from PBMCs. The chain has TRBV11-2 and TRBJ1-1; TRBD1 aligns across 7 bases. The sequence was collected from a human donor with multiple sclerosis. The CDR3 here is CASIQGENTEAFF. DNA for the CDR3: TGTGCCAGCATCCAGGGGGAGAACACTGAAGCTTTCTTT.